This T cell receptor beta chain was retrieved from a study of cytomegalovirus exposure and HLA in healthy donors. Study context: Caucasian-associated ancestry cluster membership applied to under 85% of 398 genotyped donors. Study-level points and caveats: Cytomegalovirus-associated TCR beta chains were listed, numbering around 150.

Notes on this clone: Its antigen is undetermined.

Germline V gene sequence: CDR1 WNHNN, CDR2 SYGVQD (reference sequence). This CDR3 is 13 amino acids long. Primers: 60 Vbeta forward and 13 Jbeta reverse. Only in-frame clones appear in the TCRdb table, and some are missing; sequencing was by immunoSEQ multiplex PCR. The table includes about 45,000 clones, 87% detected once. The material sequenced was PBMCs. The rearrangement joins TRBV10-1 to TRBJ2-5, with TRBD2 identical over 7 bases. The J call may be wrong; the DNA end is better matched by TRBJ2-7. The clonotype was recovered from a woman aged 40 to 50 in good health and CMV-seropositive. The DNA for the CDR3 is TGCGCCAGCAGTGGGCCTAGCGGTTACGAGCAGTACTTC. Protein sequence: CASSGPSGYEQYF.